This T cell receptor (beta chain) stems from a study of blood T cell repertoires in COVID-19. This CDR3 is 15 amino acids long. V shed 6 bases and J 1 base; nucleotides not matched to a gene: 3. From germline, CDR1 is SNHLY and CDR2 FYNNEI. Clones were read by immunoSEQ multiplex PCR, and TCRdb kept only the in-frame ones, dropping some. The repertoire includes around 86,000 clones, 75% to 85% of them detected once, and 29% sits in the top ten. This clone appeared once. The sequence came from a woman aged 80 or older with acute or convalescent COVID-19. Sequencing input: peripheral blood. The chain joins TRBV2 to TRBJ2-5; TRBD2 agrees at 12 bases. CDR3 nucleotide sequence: TGTGCCAGCAGGGGACTAGCGGGTCCCCAAGAGACCCAGTACTTC. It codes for CASRGLAGPQETQYF. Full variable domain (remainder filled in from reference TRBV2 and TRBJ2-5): EPEVTQTPSHQVTQMGQEVILRCVPISNHLYFYWYRQILGQKVEFLVSFYNNEISEKSEIFDDQFSVERPDGSNFTLKIRSTKLEDSAMYFCASRGLAGPQETQYFGPGTRLLVL.